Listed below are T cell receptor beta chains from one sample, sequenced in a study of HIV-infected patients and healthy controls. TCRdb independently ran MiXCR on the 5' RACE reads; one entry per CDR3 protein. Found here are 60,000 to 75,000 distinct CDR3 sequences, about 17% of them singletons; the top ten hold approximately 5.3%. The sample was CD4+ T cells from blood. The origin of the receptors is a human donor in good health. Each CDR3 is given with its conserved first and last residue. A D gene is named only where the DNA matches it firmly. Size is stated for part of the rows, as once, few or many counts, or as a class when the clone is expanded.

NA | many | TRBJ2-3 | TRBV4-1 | TGCGCCAGCAGCCAACCCAGGGGGCGGGGGGCGGCAGATACGCAGTATTTT | CASSQPRGRGAADTQYF
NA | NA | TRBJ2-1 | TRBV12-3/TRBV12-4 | TGTGCCAGCGGCGCACAGGGCCCTCTCGAGCCCGGTGAGCAGTTCTTC | CASGAQGPLEPGEQFF
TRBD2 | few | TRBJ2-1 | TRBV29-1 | TGCAGCACCCTAGCGGGCGCTTACAATGAGCAGTTCTTC | CSTLAGAYNEQFF
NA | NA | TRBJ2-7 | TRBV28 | TGTGCCAGCAGTTCCGGTGGTTTGAGGCACGAGCAGTACTTC | CASSSGGLRHEQYF
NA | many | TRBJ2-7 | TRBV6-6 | TGTGCCAGCAGCGACACGGCCGGGGAGCAGTACTTC | CASSDTAGEQYF
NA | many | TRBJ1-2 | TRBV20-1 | TGCAGTGCGGGCCTGGAGGGTGGCTACACCTTC | CSAGLEGGYTF
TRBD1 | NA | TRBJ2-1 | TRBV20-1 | TGCAGTGCTCCGCAACGGGACAGGACCAATGAGCAGTTCTTC | CSAPQRDRTNEQFF
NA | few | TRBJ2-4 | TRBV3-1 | TGTGCCAGCAGCCAAGTAGACAGTTCCTTGAGCATTCAGTACTTC | CASSQVDSSLSIQYF
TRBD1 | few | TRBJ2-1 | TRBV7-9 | TGTGCCAGCAGCCCTACCGGACAGGCAGCCTCCTACAATGAGCAGTTCTTC | CASSPTGQAASYNEQFF
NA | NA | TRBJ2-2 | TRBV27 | TGTGCCACCGCGGGACGGTCGAACACCGGGGAGCTGTTTTTT | CATAGRSNTGELFF
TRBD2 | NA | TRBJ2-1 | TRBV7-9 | TGTGCCAGCAGCTCCGGCCTGGGACTAGCCGGCAATGAGCAGTTCTTC | CASSSGLGLAGNEQFF
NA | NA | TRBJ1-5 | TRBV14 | TGTGCCAGCAGCCAAGACGGCCCCGGGCCCCAGCATTTT | CASSQDGPGPQHF
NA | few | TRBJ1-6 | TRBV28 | TGTGCCAGCAGTTTTCTCGTCCCCCTGGGGGATTCACCCCTCCACTTT | CASSFLVPLGDSPLHF
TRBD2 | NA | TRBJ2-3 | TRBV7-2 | TGTGCAAGCCTGACTAGCGGGGCGAGCACAGATACGCAGTATTTT | CASLTSGASTDTQYF
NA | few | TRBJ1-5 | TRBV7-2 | TGTGCCAGCAGCTTAGATTCGGGGAATCAGCCCCAGCATTTT | CASSLDSGNQPQHF
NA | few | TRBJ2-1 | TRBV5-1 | TGCGCCAGCAGCACAAACTCGGGGCCTTCCGGGGGTGAGCAGTTCTTC | CASSTNSGPSGGEQFF
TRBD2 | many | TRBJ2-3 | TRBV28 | TGTGCCAGCAGTTTCCAGCGGGGGGGCAAAGATACGCAGTATTTT | CASSFQRGGKDTQYF
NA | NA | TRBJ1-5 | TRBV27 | TGTGCCAGCAGTCCTAGGCTCGGTTTTCAGCCCCAGCATTTT | CASSPRLGFQPQHF
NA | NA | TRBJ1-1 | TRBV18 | TGTGCCAGCTCACCAGATTACGGGGAGGGCACTGAAGCTTTCTTT | CASSPDYGEGTEAFF
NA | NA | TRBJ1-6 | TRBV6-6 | TGTGCCAGCACCTGGGCGGGGGAAGGGTCACCCCTCCACTTT | CASTWAGEGSPLHF
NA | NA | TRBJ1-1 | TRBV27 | TGTGCCAGCAGTCCCGGCGGGGTTGTAGGCACTGAAGCTTTCTTT | CASSPGGVVGTEAFF
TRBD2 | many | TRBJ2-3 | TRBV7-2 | TGTGCCAGCAGCCTCGGACTAGCGGGGCGGCCAAGGGTTACAGATACGCAGTATTTT | CASSLGLAGRPRVTDTQYF
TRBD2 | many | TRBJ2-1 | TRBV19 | TGTGCCAGTAGCCGACTAGCGGGGAGTAATGAGCAGTTCTTC | CASSRLAGSNEQFF